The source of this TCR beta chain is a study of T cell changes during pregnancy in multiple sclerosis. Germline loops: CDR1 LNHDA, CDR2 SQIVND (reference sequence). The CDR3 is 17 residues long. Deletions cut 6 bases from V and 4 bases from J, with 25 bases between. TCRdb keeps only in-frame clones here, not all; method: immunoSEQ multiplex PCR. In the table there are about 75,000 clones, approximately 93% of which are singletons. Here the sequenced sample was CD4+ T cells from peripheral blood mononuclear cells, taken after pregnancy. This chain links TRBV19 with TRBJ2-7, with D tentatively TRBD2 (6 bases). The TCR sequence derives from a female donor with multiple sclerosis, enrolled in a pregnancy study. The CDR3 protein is CASRIRSRTIGGYEQYF. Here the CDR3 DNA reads TGTGCCAGTAGAATTCGCAGTAGGACGATCGGGGGATACGAGCAGTACTTC.